These 26 T cell receptor beta chains came from one sample sequenced in a study of blood T cell repertoires in COVID-19. The data were produced by immunoSEQ multiplex PCR, yet TCRdb's version contains in-frame clones alone and is incomplete. The sample consists of about 170,000 clones, around 88% of them appearing once. The specimen was PBMCs or T cells enriched from blood (not recorded which). All receptors come from a woman between 50 and 59 years old in a cohort exposed to, infected with or recovered from COVID-19 (not recorded which).

The chain uses TRBV6-4 and TRBJ2-2; D not certain. Germline V gene data show CDR1 as MRHNA and CDR2 as SNTAGT. V lost 8 bases to trimming and J lost 16 bases, with 8 bases between them. The CDR3 is 8 amino acids. CDR3 nucleotide sequence: TGTGCCAGCCCTCTACGGTTTTTT. Translating gives CASPLRFF.

The rearrangement uses TRBV9 and TRBJ1-1; tentatively, D is TRBD1 (5 bases). The germline V gene has CDR1 SGDLS and CDR2 YYNGEE. CDR3 length: 15 amino acids. The V and J ends lost 1 base and 3 bases respectively, with 13 bases between them. CDR3 sequence: CASSVQGYGDTEAFF. The CDR3 DNA sequence: TGTGCCAGCAGCGTACAGGGATATGGGGACACTGAAGCTTTCTTT.

This clone has a handful of counts. The V gene is TRBV27, the J gene TRBJ1-4, with D perhaps matching TRBD1 (6 bases). V lost 4 bases, J lost 4 bases, and 22 bases lay in between. This CDR3 contains 18 residues. Germline values: CDR1 MNHEY, CDR2 SMNVEV (reference sequence). CDR3 loop: CASSSKTPGQTLNEKLFF. CDR3 DNA: TGTGCCAGCAGTTCGAAGACACCCGGACAGACTCTTAATGAAAAACTGTTTTTT.

The DNA of the CDR3 is TGTGCCAGCAGCCAAGGGCTGTTTGCCGACACTGAAGCTTTCTTT. Its translation is CASSQGLFADTEAFF. V is TRBV4-2 and J is TRBJ1-1; D gene unclear. CDR1 is LGHNA, CDR2 YNFKEQ, per germline. CDR3 length: 15 amino acids. Trimming took 1 base from V and 3 from J, leaving 12 bases between them.

The chain combines TRBV4-2 with TRBJ2-7; D is perhaps TRBD1 (6 bases). V lost 2 bases and J 0 bases, leaving 14 bases between the germline ends. Germline values: CDR1 LGHNA, CDR2 YNFKEQ. This CDR3 comprises 16 residues. DNA of the CDR3: TGTGCCAGCAGCCAAAGGGTAGGACAGAGCTCCTACGAGCAGTACTTC. Its protein is CASSQRVGQSSYEQYF.

This chain joins TRBV2 and TRBJ2-5, with TRBD1 identical over 8 bases. V shed 6 bases and J 5 bases; nucleotides not matched to a gene: 8. Germline CDR1 is SNHLY and CDR2 is FYNNEI. CDR3 length equals 14 residues. For the CDR3, the DNA is TGTGCCAGCAGCCCCCGGACAGGGAGGGAGACCCAGTACTTC. Residues: CASSPRTGRETQYF.

This clone was counted between two and nine times. V is TRBV5-1 and J is TRBJ2-5, with unresolved D. V was shortened by 0 bases and J by 2 bases, with 11 bases between the two germline ends. This CDR3 has 15 residues. The germline CDR1 and CDR2 sequences are SGHRS and YFSETQ. The CDR3: CASSLAMEQQETQYF. The CDR3 nucleotides are TGCGCCAGCAGCTTGGCCATGGAGCAGCAAGAGACCCAGTACTTC. The complete variable domain, with remaining parts taken from reference TRBV5-1 and TRBJ2-5, reads KAGVTQTPRYLIKTRGQQVTLSCSPISGHRSVSWYQQTPGQGLQFLFEYFSETQRNKGNFPGRFSGRQFSNSRSEMNVSTLELGDSALYLCASSLAMEQQETQYFGPGTRLLVL.

The rearrangement uses TRBV11-1 and TRBJ2-5, with 8 bases that match TRBD2. The germline V gene encodes CDR1 SGHAT and CDR2 FQDESV (reference sequence). Trimming cost V 2 bases and J 7 bases; bases outside gene matches: 9. The CDR3 spans 15 residues. The chain's CDR3 is CASSLSDGGAGTQYF. In nucleotides, the CDR3 is TGTGCCAGCAGCTTATCTGACGGGGGGGCCGGGACCCAGTACTTC.

CDR3 protein: CASSLVEGANYGYTF. DNA of the CDR3: TGTGCCAGCAGCTTAGTCGAGGGAGCTAACTATGGCTACACCTTC. The J gene is TRBJ1-2, the V gene TRBV7-9; D is ambiguous. Germline lookup yields CDR1 SEHNR and CDR2 FQNEAQ (reference sequence). V lost 1 base and J lost 0, with 9 bases in between. The CDR3 runs to 15 residues.

Only one count was recorded for this clone. The rearrangement uses TRBV7-2 and TRBJ2-5, with a tentative D call TRBD2 (6 bases). Trimming shortened V by 1 base and J by 3 bases, and 12 bases separated the two germline ends. Germline CDR1 SGHTA, CDR2 FQGNSA. The CDR3 loop spans 15 amino acids. The CDR3 sequence is CASSLGGAKEETQYF. CDR3 in DNA: TGTGCCAGCAGCTTAGGCGGGGCAAAGGAAGAGACCCAGTACTTC.

This sequence joins TRBV15 and TRBJ1-5, with D perhaps TRBD1 (5 bases). Germline values: CDR1 LNHNV, CDR2 YYDKDF (reference sequence). V dropped 0 bases and J dropped 3 bases, with 9 bases sitting between them. CDR3 length: 15 amino acids. DNA of the CDR3: TGTGCCACCAGCAGAGATGACAGATACAATCAGCCCCAGCATTTT. It yields the protein CATSRDDRYNQPQHF.

The rearrangement uses TRBV19 and TRBJ1-1; no clear D. V lost 5 bases to trimming and J lost 6 bases, with 16 bases between them. The length of the CDR3 is 14 residues. Germline CDR1 is LNHDA and CDR2 is SQIVND (reference sequence). CDR3 sequence (DNA): TGTGCCAGTAGTGTGACCCCGTTGGGCGCTGAAGCTTTCTTT. Protein: CASSVTPLGAEAFF. The full variable domain, in which reference TRBV19 and TRBJ1-1 provide the parts outside the CDR3, is DGGITQSPKYLFRKEGQNVTLSCEQNLNHDAMYWYRQDPGQGLRLIYYSQIVNDFQKGDIAEGYSVSREKKESFPLTVTSAQKNPTAFYLCASSVTPLGAEAFFGQGTRLTVV.

In its sample, this clone was seen once. V usage is TRBV4-2 and J usage is TRBJ1-1; 7 bases are a match to TRBD1. This CDR3 is 15 amino acids long. CDR1 is LGHNA and CDR2 is YNFKEQ in the germline V gene. The V gene end was trimmed by 0 bases and the J gene end by 5 bases; junction bases not matched to a gene: 6. The CDR3 nucleotides are TGTGCCAGCAGCCAAGATAGGCAGGGGGTGACTGAAGCTTTCTTT. This sequence encodes CASSQDRQGVTEAFF.

A single count supports this clone. The chain combines TRBV5-6 with TRBJ2-2; 7 nucleotides match TRBD1. The CDR3 spans 16 residues. Trimming took 2 bases from V and 6 from J; bases not matched to a gene: 10. The V gene's germline CDR1 is SGHDT and CDR2 YYEEEE. CDR3 DNA: TGTGCCAGCAGCTTAAGATCGACAGGGTCCCCCGGGGAGCTGTTTTTT. This sequence encodes CASSLRSTGSPGELFF.

The chain has TRBV5-4 and TRBJ2-3, with a tentative D call TRBD2 (6 bases). Germline values: CDR1 SGHNT, CDR2 YYREEE (reference sequence). Trimming removed 5 bases at V and 3 bases at J, with 16 bases between. The CDR3 length is 15 residues. The CDR3 loop reads CASRRDLALTDTQYF. The CDR3 coding sequence is TGTGCCAGCAGACGCGACCTAGCGCTGACAGATACGCAGTATTTT.

The V and J genes are TRBV3-1 (or the pseudogene TRBV3-2) and TRBJ2-1, with TRBD2 matching over 10 bases. The CDR3 is 15 amino acids. The germline V gene encodes CDR1 LGHDT and CDR2 YNNKEL (reference sequence). V shed 5 bases and J 1 base; nucleotides not matched to a gene: 2. The DNA of the CDR3 is TGTGCCAGCAGCAATAGCGGGGGGTCCTACAATGAGCAGTTCTTC. Its translation: CASSNSGGSYNEQFF.

This chain links TRBV5-1 with TRBJ1-2; possible D gene TRBD1, 5 bases. Germline V lookup: CDR1 SGHRS, CDR2 YFSETQ. V lost 4 bases to trimming and J lost 2 bases, with 15 bases between them. The CDR3 is 15 residues long. CDR3 protein: CASSPDGGPNYGYTF. The CDR3 DNA reads TGCGCCAGCAGCCCGGACGGGGGTCCAAACTATGGCTACACCTTC.

This clone was detected once. The gene calls are TRBV24-1 and TRBJ2-7, with D possibly matching TRBD2 (5 bases). V lost 5 bases to trimming and J lost 5 bases, with 12 bases between them. CDR1 is KGHDR, CDR2 SFDVKD, per germline. CDR3 length equals 13 residues. CDR3 region: CATSVPGWNEQYF. The CDR3 bases are TGTGCCACCAGTGTACCGGGGTGGAACGAGCAGTACTTC.

This rearrangement joins TRBV19 to TRBJ2-2, with a possible D match to TRBD1 (6 bases). The germline CDR1 and CDR2 sequences are LNHDA and SQIVND (reference sequence). V lost 7 bases, J lost 2 bases, and 11 bases lay in between. This CDR3 region has 14 residues. CDR3 in amino acids: CASIPGQNTGELFF. CDR3 sequence (DNA): TGTGCCAGTATTCCGGGACAAAACACCGGGGAGCTGTTTTTT.

The chain combines TRBV28 with TRBJ2-7, with D possibly matching TRBD1 (6 bases). Germline CDR1 MDHEN, CDR2 SYDVKM. The ends were cut back, 5 bases at V and 0 bases at J, with 11 bases in the middle. The CDR3 loop spans 14 amino acids. The CDR3 sequence is CASSLTGLSYEQYF. The CDR3 coding sequence is TGTGCCAGCAGTCTGACAGGACTCTCCTACGAGCAGTACTTC.

The V and J genes are TRBV5-8 and TRBJ1-5; 7 bases align to TRBD1. The CDR3 has 15 amino acids. Germline V gives CDR1 SGHTS, CDR2 YDEGEE. Trimming removed 3 bases from V and 5 bases from J; junction bases left unmatched: 8. CDR3 nucleotide sequence: TGTGCCAGCAGCTATGCAGGGGGAGGAGATCAGCCCCAGCATTTT. It encodes CASSYAGGGDQPQHF.

CDR3 in amino acids: CASSRTSGEYNEQFF. The CDR3 region has the DNA TGTGCCAGCAGCCGGACTAGCGGGGAGTACAATGAGCAGTTCTTC. V and J are TRBV6-5 and TRBJ2-1; TRBD2 matches at 12 bases. This CDR3 is 15 amino acids long. Germline loops: CDR1 MNHEY, CDR2 SVGAGI. Trimming at V came to 6 bases and at J to 4 bases, leaving 4 bases not matched to a gene.

V usage is TRBV27 and J usage is TRBJ1-1; no definite D call. CDR3 length equals 14 residues. V lost 2 bases and J 4 bases, leaving 11 bases between the germline ends. CDR1 and CDR2 from the germline V gene are MNHEY and SMNVEV (reference sequence). The CDR3 DNA reads as TGTGCCAGCAGTTTAAACTCAGCGGGCACTGAAGCTTTCTTT. Its protein product is CASSLNSAGTEAFF.

This clone was counted at least ten times. CDR3 nucleotide sequence: TGTGCCAGCAGTTTTGGCCGGGTACGGAACACTGAAGCTTTCTTT. The encoded protein is CASSFGRVRNTEAFF. The chain carries TRBV28 and TRBJ1-1; unclear D gene. Trimming shortened V by 3 bases and J by 1 base, and 12 bases separated the two germline ends. Germline CDR1 is MDHEN and CDR2 is SYDVKM. The CDR3 has 15 residues.

The chain couples TRBV25-1 to TRBJ1-1, with TRBD1 matching over 7 bases. The CDR3 runs 14 residues. J gave up 1 base and V 8 bases, and 7 bases lay outside the gene matches. CDR1 is MGHDK, CDR2 SYGVNS, per germline. CDR3 bases: TGTGCCAGCGTTCAGGGGGGCAGGAACACTGAAGCTTTCTTT. Translation gives CASVQGGRNTEAFF. Combining the CDR3 with reference TRBV25-1 and TRBJ1-1 gives the whole variable domain EADIYQTPRYLVIGTGKKITLECSQTMGHDKMYWYQQDPGMELHLIHYSYGVNSTEKGDLSSESTVSRIRTEHFPLTLESARPSHTSQYLCASVQGGRNTEAFFGQGTRLTVV.

This chain uses TRBV6-5 with TRBJ1-5; TRBD1 matches at 7 bases. The CDR3 contains 13 residues. Per the germline V gene, CDR1 is MNHEY and CDR2 is SVGAGI. Trimming cost V 7 bases and J 5 bases; bases outside gene matches: 5. CDR3: CASTRGLDQPQHF. The DNA of the CDR3 is TGTGCCAGCACGAGGGGGCTGGATCAGCCCCAGCATTTT.